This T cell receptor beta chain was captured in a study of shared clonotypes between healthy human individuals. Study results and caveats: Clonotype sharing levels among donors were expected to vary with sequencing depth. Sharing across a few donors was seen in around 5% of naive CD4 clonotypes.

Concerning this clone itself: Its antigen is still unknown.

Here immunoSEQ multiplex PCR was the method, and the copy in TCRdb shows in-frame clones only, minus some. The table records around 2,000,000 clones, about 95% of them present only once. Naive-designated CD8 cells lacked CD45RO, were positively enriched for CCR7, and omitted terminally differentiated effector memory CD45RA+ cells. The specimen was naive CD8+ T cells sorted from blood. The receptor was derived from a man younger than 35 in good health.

Here the CDR3 reads CASSIVGQSGELFF. The CDR3 DNA reads TGTGCCAGTAGTATAGTCGGACAGTCCGGGGAGCTGTTTTTT. V gene TRBV19 combines with J gene TRBJ2-2, with D perhaps matching TRBD1 (6 bases). Germline V gene sequence: CDR1 LNHDA, CDR2 SQIVND (reference sequence). CDR3 length equals 14 residues. V was cut by 1 base and J by 6 bases, with 9 bases left in between.